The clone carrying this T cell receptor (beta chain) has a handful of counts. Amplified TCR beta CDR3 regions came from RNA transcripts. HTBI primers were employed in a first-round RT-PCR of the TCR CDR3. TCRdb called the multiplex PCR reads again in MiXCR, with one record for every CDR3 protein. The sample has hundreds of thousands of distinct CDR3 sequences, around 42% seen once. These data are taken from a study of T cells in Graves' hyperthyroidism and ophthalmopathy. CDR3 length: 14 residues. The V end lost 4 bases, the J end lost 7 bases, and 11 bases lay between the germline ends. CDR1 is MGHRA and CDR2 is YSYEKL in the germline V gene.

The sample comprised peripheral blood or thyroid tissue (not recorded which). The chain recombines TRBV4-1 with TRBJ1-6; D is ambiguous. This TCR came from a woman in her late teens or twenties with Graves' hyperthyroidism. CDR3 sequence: CASSPIPRNSPLHF. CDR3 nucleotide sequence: TGCGCCAGCAGCCCGATCCCTAGGAATTCACCCCTCCACTTT.